The text below deals with one T cell receptor beta chain. The target antigen is unknown. The authors extracted RNA and reverse transcribed it into cDNA as the sequencing template. Sequencing was performed with immunoSEQ multiplex PCR; in TCRdb, only in-frame clones are kept and a portion is missing. The table includes 110,000 or so clones, 56% detected once. The data were obtained in a study of CD8+ T cells in alopecia areata. Study context: Tofacitinib was given for 6 to 18 months, then stopped for 6 months.

Treatment here: oral pan-JAK inhibitor, 5-10 mg twice daily. Study-level findings and limits: Both scalp clonality and the expanded CD8+ clones among the top 100 showed a significant decrease with tofacitinib. The study found higher clonality in lesional than normal scalp, especially in alopecia totalis/universalis.

Germline trimming cut 0 bases from V and 8 bases from J; bases unmatched to any gene: 9. Germline CDR1 is LGHNA and CDR2 is YSLEER. The CDR3 has 15 residues. The chain uses TRBV4-3 and TRBJ1-2, with 7 nucleotides matching TRBD1. Sequencing was performed on CD4+ T cells sorted from blood, taken at week 24, from a patient treated with tofacitinib. The clonotype originates from a human donor with alopecia areata. The DNA of the CDR3 is TGCGCCAGCAGCCAAGAAGGGGTAGGGGGCAGGGGCTACACCTTC. It is translated as CASSQEGVGGRGYTF.